This T cell receptor (beta chain) was captured in a study of Ad26.COV2.S vaccination and SARS-CoV-2 variants. Sequenced by immunoSEQ multiplex PCR; TCRdb stores in-frame clones only, minus some. The sample lists some 45,000 clones; approximately 80% were seen once. This clone was recorded once. V shed 6 bases and J shed 7 bases, with 18 bases lying between them. CDR1 and CDR2 (germline): MDHEN, SYDVKM. The CDR3 has 14 residues. This clonotype was obtained from a human donor who had recovered from COVID-19. The sample consisted of peripheral blood, taken after recovery from COVID-19. The chain links TRBV28 to TRBJ1-2, with D possibly matching TRBD1 (6 bases). CDR3 in amino acids: CASSSDRRALGYTF. The DNA for the CDR3 is TGTGCCAGCAGCTCTGACAGGAGGGCGCTTGGCTACACCTTC.